A single sample is the source of the 18 T cell receptor beta chains below, sequenced in a study of T-cell reconstitution after alpha-beta-depleted transplantation in children. Preparation of the TCRbeta library involved a method that used unique molecular identifiers. MiXCR, applied by TCRdb to the PCR reads, yields one record per CDR3 protein. The table records approximately 420,000 distinct CDR3 sequences, approximately 11% of them present only once. The sequences come from PBMCs from the stem cell graft donor, collected from the stem cell graft. The receptors come from a human donor who donated a stem cell graft to a child with acute myeloid leukemia.

This rearrangement joins TRBV27 to TRBJ1-1; TRBD1 might be the D (5 bases). CDR1 is MNHEY and CDR2 is SMNVEV in the germline V gene (reference sequence). CDR3 length: 15 residues. Trimming removed 5 bases from V and 1 base from J, with 14 bases in between. The CDR3 reads CASSLYPTGNTEAFF. Written as DNA, the CDR3 is TGTGCCAGCAGTCTATATCCCACAGGGAACACTGAAGCTTTCTTT.

This clonotype was seen ten or more times. The chain employs TRBV12-3 or TRBV12-4 and TRBJ2-4; possible D gene TRBD1, 5 bases. V lost 4 bases and J 4 bases, leaving 8 bases between the germline ends. This CDR3 is 13 amino acids long. The CDR3 DNA follows: TGTGCCAGCAGTTCGTACAGGAAAAACATTCAGTACTTC. The encoded protein is CASSSYRKNIQYF.

This clonotype came up many times. The chain couples TRBV5-1 to TRBJ2-5; tentatively, D is TRBD2 (5 bases). V dropped 4 bases and J dropped 3 bases, with 16 bases sitting between them. This CDR3 has 15 residues. Germline V gene lookup returns CDR1 SGHRS and CDR2 YFSETQ. For the CDR3, the DNA is TGCGCCAGCAGCCTGGGAGACGGGGTCGAAGAGACCCAGTACTTC. Translating gives CASSLGDGVEETQYF.

At least ten counts were recorded for this clonotype. The chain uses TRBV5-1 and TRBJ2-5; a weak D match, TRBD1 (5 bases). Trimming left V 4 bases short and J 1 base short, with 5 bases between. The CDR3 totals 12 residues. The germline gives CDR1 SGHRS, CDR2 YFSETQ. CDR3 bases: TGCGCCAGCAGCAGGGGCCAAGAGACCCAGTACTTC. It encodes CASSRGQETQYF.

In this sample, this clonotype turned up many times. The V gene is TRBV5-1, the J gene TRBJ2-1; 13 bases match TRBD2. Germline V gene sequence: CDR1 SGHRS, CDR2 YFSETQ. Trimming took 6 bases from V and 5 from J; bases not matched to a gene: 5. The CDR3 runs 15 residues. This CDR3 is CASTLGLAGDNEQFF. CDR3 coding DNA: TGCGCCAGCACCTTAGGACTAGCGGGGGACAATGAGCAGTTCTTC. Combining the CDR3 with reference TRBV5-1 and TRBJ2-1 gives the whole variable domain KAGVTQTPRYLIKTRGQQVTLSCSPISGHRSVSWYQQTPGQGLQFLFEYFSETQRNKGNFPGRFSGRQFSNSRSEMNVSTLELGDSALYLCASTLGLAGDNEQFFGPGTRLTVL.

The rearrangement links TRBV7-2 to TRBJ2-5; TRBD2 matches 11 bases. The CDR3 runs to 15 residues. The V and J ends lost 8 bases and 2 bases, in that order; junction bases with no gene match: 7. The germline CDR1 and CDR2 sequences are SGHTA and FQGNSA. For the CDR3, the DNA is TGTGCCAGCGCCCTAGCGGGGGGCCGGCAAGAGACCCAGTACTTC. It encodes CASALAGGRQETQYF.

This clonotype was found a few times. The J gene is TRBJ2-2, the V gene TRBV4-1; D gene unclear. Germline values: CDR1 MGHRA, CDR2 YSYEKL. The CDR3 is made up of 14 amino acids. V lost 0 bases and J lost 3, with 5 bases in between. DNA of the CDR3: TGCGCCAGCAGCCAAGATACATACACCGGGGAGCTGTTTTTT. Its translation is CASSQDTYTGELFF.

This clonotype has more than one count but fewer than ten. The chain recombines TRBV5-5 with TRBJ2-7; 11 bases align to TRBD1. J lost 7 bases, V lost 0 bases, and 6 bases had no gene match. This CDR3 is 15 amino acids long. Germline assignment: CDR1 SGHKS and CDR2 YYEKEE (reference sequence). For the CDR3, the DNA is TGTGCCAGCAGCTTGGGGACAGGGGGCATGTGGGAGCAGTACTTC. Translated, it gives CASSLGTGGMWEQYF.

The chain recombines TRBV18 with TRBJ2-7; D is possibly TRBD1 (6 bases). Trimming took 4 bases from V and 5 from J, leaving 18 bases between them. CDR3 length: 15 residues. CDR1 and CDR2 (germline): KGHSH, LQKENI. CDR3 DNA sequence: TGTGCCAGCTCACTGCACAGGGACCCGTCCGACGAGCAGTACGTC. As protein: CASSLHRDPSDEQYV.

This clonotype was counted ten times or more. The V call is TRBV5-1, the J call TRBJ2-6; 9 nucleotides line up with TRBD1. Germline V gene data show CDR1 as SGHRS and CDR2 as YFSETQ. This CDR3 is built from 19 residues. V dropped 0 bases and J dropped 0; count of bases not matched to a gene: 7. CDR3 DNA: TGCGCCAGCAGCTTGGTTTACAGGGGGCGATTCTCTGGGGCCAACGTCCTGACTTTC. Amino acid sequence: CASSLVYRGRFSGANVLTF.

This clonotype was counted ten times or more. J is TRBJ2-3 and V is TRBV3-1, with D unclear. Germline CDR1 and CDR2: LGHDT and YNNKEL (reference sequence). V lost 0 bases to trimming and J lost 3 bases, with 4 bases between them. The CDR3 sequence is 13 residues long. CDR3 residues: CASSQEGTDTQYF. DNA for the CDR3: TGTGCCAGCAGCCAAGAGGGGACAGATACGCAGTATTTT.

This clonotype was seen at least ten times. The J gene is TRBJ2-1, the V gene TRBV7-9; a weak D match, TRBD2 (5 bases). CDR3 length equals 13 residues. From germline, CDR1 is SEHNR and CDR2 FQNEAQ (reference sequence). Trimming left V 4 bases short and J 4 bases short, with 8 bases between. The CDR3 reads CASSYGVYNEQFF. For the CDR3, the DNA is TGTGCCAGCAGCTACGGGGTTTACAATGAGCAGTTCTTC.

The rearrangement uses TRBV12-3 or TRBV12-4 and TRBJ2-1; tentative D call: TRBD2 (6 bases). CDR3 length equals 15 residues. V was cut by 6 bases and J by 0 bases, with 12 bases left in between. The CDR3 sequence is CASSQGTGSYNEQFF. The CDR3 coding sequence is TGTGCCAGCAGCCAAGGGACTGGCTCCTACAATGAGCAGTTCTTC.

This clonotype has more than one count but fewer than ten. The V call is TRBV5-1, the J call TRBJ1-1; D not certain. The germline V gene has CDR1 SGHRS and CDR2 YFSETQ. The V and J ends lost 0 bases and 2 bases respectively, with 14 bases between them. The CDR3 contains 16 residues. In nucleotides, the CDR3 is TGCGCCAGCAGCTTGGCGCCGGGAAAAGTTAACACTGAAGCTTTCTTT. It yields the protein CASSLAPGKVNTEAFF.

This clonotype was counted between two and nine times. The chain couples TRBV20-1 to TRBJ2-3; maybe TRBD2 (6 bases). Per germline, CDR1 DFQATT and CDR2 SNEGSKA (reference sequence). V gave up 4 bases and J gave up 3 bases, with 17 bases separating them. This CDR3 has 15 amino acids. The CDR3 here is CSATRPTGGTDTQYF. The CDR3 coding sequence is TGCAGTGCTACCCGACCAACCGGAGGGACAGATACGCAGTATTTT.

A few counts support this clonotype. The chain links TRBV27 to TRBJ1-6; 9 bases align to TRBD1. This CDR3 spans 16 amino acids. The V segment lost 3 bases and the J segment 6 bases; nucleotides outside the gene matches: 6. CDR1 is MNHEY and CDR2 is SMNVEV in the germline V gene (reference sequence). CDR3 sequence: CASSLTMDRGNSPLHF. The CDR3, as DNA: TGTGCCAGCAGTTTGACCATGGACAGGGGTAATTCACCCCTCCACTTT.

The chain links TRBV2 to TRBJ2-3; possibly TRBD2 for D (6 bases). Germline CDR1 and CDR2: SNHLY and FYNNEI. There are 14 residues in the CDR3. Trimming shortened V by 0 bases and J by 8 bases, and 12 bases separated the two germline ends. The CDR3 protein is CASSEAEGMGTQYF. The DNA of the CDR3 is TGTGCCAGCAGTGAAGCGGAGGGTATGGGTACGCAGTATTTT.

This sequence joins TRBV5-1 and TRBJ1-4, with D unresolved. CDR3 length: 13 residues. Trimming removed 6 bases at V and 3 bases at J, with 9 bases between. Germline lookup yields CDR1 SGHRS and CDR2 YFSETQ. The CDR3 loop reads CASKPVANEKLFF. Written as DNA, the CDR3 is TGCGCCAGCAAGCCAGTGGCTAATGAAAAACTGTTTTTT.